Below, one T cell receptor beta chain is given with its context. This clonotype has at least ten counts. Its cognate antigen has yet to be identified. No base qualities exist here, and no much larger clone lies one base off it. Stable hyperthyroidism was defined as no progression to ophthalmopathy within 18 months of follow-up. Hyperthyroidism patients were newly diagnosed, were aged 18 to 65 years, and had a disease duration under 2 months. Patients were excluded if they had other autoimmune diseases, uncontrolled infections, pregnancy or lactation. Diagnosis was based on clinical symptoms, serum thyroxine, TRAb, thyroid ultrasound and orbital computed tomography. Using Ficoll-Paque density gradient centrifugation, PBMCs were isolated from 9 to 10 ml of fresh peripheral blood. Trizol reagent was used to extract the total RNA, and its quality was then checked on an Agilent 2100 Bioanalyzer. This sample was included in a study of Graves' ophthalmopathy and Graves' hyperthyroidism (dated by TCRdb to between 2017 and 2018). Regarding the study in general: Peripheral blood was collected before any treatment was given, at the time of initial diagnosis. In total, 135 blood samples were TCR-sequenced: 40 to 45 ophthalmopathy, approximately 80 hyperthyroidism and some 17 hyperthyroidism-to-ophthalmopathy patients. The study used signatures of the TCR beta repertoire to tell Graves' ophthalmopathy apart from Graves' hyperthyroidism and to predict which patients would progress to ophthalmopathy. Following sample collection, hyperthyroidism patients were given methimazole at a starting dose of 30 mg daily, and ophthalmopathy patients were given high-dose intravenous methylprednisolone. The 100 or so discovery patients were randomly divided into training and test sets at a 7:3 ratio. To explore V-J signatures that distinguish ophthalmopathy from hyperthyroidism, a discovery set of about a hundred patients was enrolled, made up of more than 40 with ophthalmopathy and some 56 with stable hyperthyroidism. An independent validation cohort was composed of 18 hyperthyroidism patients and 17 patients who later progressed from hyperthyroidism to ophthalmopathy. In about six hyperthyroidism patients, T-cell repertoires of thyroid tissue and blood were compared.

For repertoire sequencing, the TCR beta CDR3 regions were amplified from RNA transcripts. A first-round RT-PCR used HTBI primers with the Qiagen OneStep RT-PCR kit, followed by a second-round multiplex PCR, size selection and purification. The libraries underwent paired-end sequencing with 100 bp reads on an Illumina HiSeq2000. In the authors' own workflow: SOAPnuke was used to process the reads, throwing out any read that had adapters, had uncalled bases, had a mean Phred below 15, or lacked an exact constant-primer or identifier match. COPE v1.2.5 was used to merge high-quality paired reads. Clonotypes were defined as unique nucleotide sequences and were aligned to IMGT TRB V, D and J references using MiTCR v1.1. The analysis was limited to V-J combinations with a frequency above 0.0001, which together covered over 99% of the repertoires. A TCR clonal expansion and chaos score per V-J combination was defined as the ratio of F50 clonal expansion to chaos observed in the TCRdist matrix. Welch's t-statistics and random forest were used to reduce features to 13 V-J combinations, which were fed into a naive Bayes classifier. The similarity between thyroid and blood repertoires was quantified using the Morisita-Horn index. TCRdb took the public reads, trimmed them with fastp at Q25, ran MiXCR for clone calling and kept in-frame beta chains. When rows share a CDR3 protein, they turn into one entry using the most common DNA and genes. The V and J calls reflect TCRdb's pipeline rather than the authors' work. Counted in this sample were just over 400,000 distinct CDR3 sequences; roughly 21% of them appeared once. The top ten constitute around 3% of the sample.

Study-wide conclusions, independent of this receptor: In validation, the model predicted ophthalmopathy progression with about 71% sensitivity and roughly 72% specificity; roughly eleven predicted patients were CT-confirmed with GO in a median of around 6 months. The 13-signature model separated ophthalmopathy from stable hyperthyroidism with 85% to 90% sensitivity and about 84% specificity in cross-validation, and 80%/75% in the test set. Among expanded thyroid clonotypes with frequency above 0.001, most also showed up in blood, which suggests that blood repertoires may reflect the thyroid immune response. Sample size was not statistically predetermined, and group allocation was not concealed from the investigators.

V loses 3 bases, J loses 1 base, and the germline ends lie 4 bases apart. The CDR3 runs 13 amino acids, cysteine and phenylalanine included. The DNA shown is the 39-base CDR3, in frame from base 1. For CDR1 and CDR2, the germline V gene lists MNHEY and SVGAGI. The sequencing input was peripheral blood. This sequence originates from a woman between 18 and 29 years old with stable Graves' hyperthyroidism. Donor details come from another sample of the same person, matched by shared clones. The sequence links TRBV6-5 to TRBJ1-5; the D gene is unclear. The nucleotides read TGTGCCAGCAGTTATGGGAGCAATCAGCCCCAGCATTTT. Its product reads: CASSYGSNQPQHF.